This TCR beta chain comes out of a study of cytotoxic CD8 clonotypes in ibrutinib-treated CLL. Libraries were prepared by immunoSEQ multiplex PCR; TCRdb keeps only in-frame clonotypes and omits some of them. This sample has nearly 300,000 clones; 70% to 80% occur once, and the top ten carry about 5.3%. This CDR3 spans 16 amino acids. CDR1 and CDR2 from the germline V gene are MGHRA and YSYEKL. Between the trimmed V and J ends, which lost 5 bases and 0 bases, there was a span of 14 bases. This clonotype originated in a human donor with chronic lymphocytic leukemia. The chain joins TRBV4-1 to TRBJ1-3; no clear D. The source was PBMCs, collected at disease progression, from a patient treated with ibrutinib. CDR3 in DNA: TGCGCCAGCAGCATCGGCGGAGGCCGCTCTGGAAACACCATATATTTT. As protein: CASSIGGGRSGNTIYF.